This paragraph covers one T cell receptor beta chain sequence. Its antigen is as yet unknown. The data are from a study of cytomegalovirus exposure and HLA in healthy donors. Study-wide results and caveats: An analysis that was carried out later associated about 17,000 TCR beta sequences with HLA alleles at 0.05 false discovery rate. Analysis performed later showed TCR beta chains linked to HLA being more clonally expanded than equally common others.

The PCR ran on 60 Vbeta and 13 Jbeta primers. Clones were read by immunoSEQ multiplex PCR, and TCRdb kept only the in-frame ones, dropping some. The data contain 150,000 to 200,000 clones, roughly 72% of them singletons. Sequencing input: PBMCs. This sequence was found in a woman in her forties in good health and CMV-seronegative.

The CDR3 coding sequence is TGTGCCAGCAGTGCACAGGGGGCGGAAGGCTACACCTTC. Its protein product is CASSAQGAEGYTF. The J gene is TRBJ1-2, the V gene TRBV6-1; 9 bases align to TRBD1. Germline V gene lookup returns CDR1 MNHNS and CDR2 SASEGT. Trimming removed 4 bases from V and 8 bases from J; junction bases left unmatched: 5. This CDR3 region has 13 residues.